The 20 T cell receptor beta chains listed next were all sequenced from one sample in a study of CD8+ T cells in alopecia areata (dated by TCRdb to the late 2010s). According to the study, the label for this sample's time point signals: around 4 weeks on oral tofacitinib. The intended sense of this specimen's treatment or condition label: oral pan-JAK inhibitor, 5-10 mg twice daily. Library generation was performed with the immunoSEQ multiplex PCR assay. RNA was extracted from all samples and reverse transcribed into cDNA, which served as template for TCR sequencing. TCRdb carries this immuneACCESS record with in-frame sequences only. Its versions omit some clonotypes, under half of them owing to an unresolved V gene in the studies checked, with the rest unexplained. Across this sample there are 100,000 to 150,000 clones, with 60% to 65% seen only once. The top ten hold around 6% of the sample. The source was CD4+ T cells sorted from blood, collected at week 4, from a patient treated with tofacitinib. These receptor sequences come from a human donor with alopecia areata.

The CDR3, as DNA: TGCAGCGTTGTGGCAGGGGGTACCTACGAGCAGTACTTC. This translates into CSVVAGGTYEQYF. The chain joins TRBV29-1 to TRBJ2-7, with 7 positions matching TRBD1. After removal of 4 bases from V and 2 bases from J, the junction contained 5 bases not matched to a gene. In germline, CDR1 is SQVTM, CDR2 ANQGSEA. The CDR3 has 13 amino acids.

The rearrangement joins TRBV2 to TRBJ2-6; 8 bases map to TRBD1. V lost 6 bases, J lost 3 bases, and 7 bases stayed unmatched. Germline V gene sequence: CDR1 SNHLY, CDR2 FYNNEI. This CDR3 has 16 amino acids. CDR3 region: CASSHPGGDGANVLTF. CDR3 sequence (DNA): TGTGCCAGCAGCCACCCAGGGGGCGATGGGGCCAACGTCCTGACTTTC.

Points on this clone: Compared with germline, one end of the junction differs, possibly owing to a read error. V is TRBV15 and J is TRBJ1-2; no clear D. The CDR3 consists of 14 residues. The V gene's germline CDR1 is LNHNV and CDR2 YYDKDF (reference sequence). The CDR3 is CATSRDRPSDGYTF. The CDR3 DNA is TGTGCCACCAGCCGAGATCGCCCGTCCGATGGCTACACCTTC. The entire variable domain, with the rest obtained from reference TRBV15 and TRBJ1-2, is as follows: DAMVIQNPRYQVTQFGKPVTLSCSQTLNHNVMYWYQQKSSQAPKLLFHYYDKDFNNEADTPDNFQSRRPNTSFCFLDIRSPGLGDTAMYLCATSRDRPSDGYTFGSGTRLTVV.

A few counts support this clone. The V gene is TRBV7-2, the J gene TRBJ2-7, with TRBD2 as a possible D gene (6 bases). Germline V lookup: CDR1 SGHTA, CDR2 FQGNSA. Trimming removed 2 bases at V and 2 bases at J, with 22 bases between. There are 18 residues in the CDR3. The CDR3: CASSLFAGDSSGAYEQYF. CDR3 in DNA: TGTGCCAGCAGCTTATTTGCGGGTGATTCCTCGGGGGCCTACGAGCAGTACTTC.

The chain couples TRBV4-3 to TRBJ2-5; perhaps TRBD2 as D (5 bases). V gave up 4 bases and J gave up 2 bases, with 17 bases separating them. The CDR3 covers 16 residues. Germline V gene lookup returns CDR1 LGHNA and CDR2 YSLEER. CDR3 coding DNA: TGCGCCAGCAGCCTTTCCCAGGACTGGAGTCAAGAGACCCAGTACTTC. Translated, it gives CASSLSQDWSQETQYF.

The chain uses TRBV7-9 and TRBJ2-7; possibly TRBD1 or TRBD2 for D (5 bases each). The germline V and J ends were trimmed by 0 bases and 7 bases, with 13 bases remaining between them. The CDR3 extends over 14 amino acids. CDR1 is SEHNR, CDR2 FQNEAQ, per germline (reference sequence). CDR3 DNA sequence: TGTGCCAGCAGCTTAGCAGAGGGGAGCTTAGAGCAGTACTTC. Its protein is CASSLAEGSLEQYF.

The genes are TRBV7-2 and TRBJ2-3; 12 bases fit TRBD2. The CDR3 is 15 amino acids. The junction had 8 bases not matched to a gene; V was cut back by 7 bases and J by 6 bases. The germline V gene encodes CDR1 SGHTA and CDR2 FQGNSA. The CDR3 reads CASILLAGGPDTQYF. In DNA form, the CDR3 reads TGTGCCAGCATCCTCCTAGCGGGGGGGCCTGATACGCAGTATTTT. The complete variable domain, with remaining parts taken from reference TRBV7-2 and TRBJ2-3, reads GAGVSQSPSNKVTEKGKDVELRCDPISGHTALYWYRQSLGQGLEFLIYFQGNSAPDKSGLPSDRFSAERTGGSVSTLTIQRTQQEDSAVYLCASILLAGGPDTQYFGPGTRLTVL.

V and J are TRBV29-1 and TRBJ2-1; TRBD2 agrees at 7 bases. Unmatched junction bases numbered 10, after V lost 8 bases and J lost 0 bases. This CDR3 is 15 amino acids long. Germline CDR1 is SQVTM and CDR2 is ANQGSEA. CDR3 bases: TGCAGCCACCCCAAGGGAGGGAGCTCCTACAATGAGCAGTTCTTC. The encoded protein is CSHPKGGSSYNEQFF.

The chain is built from TRBV30 and TRBJ1-2; a weak D match, TRBD1 (5 bases). The CDR3 covers 15 residues. The V and J ends lost 0 bases and 2 bases respectively, with 13 bases between them. Germline assignment: CDR1 GTSNPN and CDR2 SVGIG (reference sequence). CDR3 sequence (DNA): TGTGCCTGGAGTGTACTTGGGGGAGGGAACTATGGCTACACCTTC. Translating gives CAWSVLGGGNYGYTF.

This chain links TRBV7-9 with TRBJ2-3, with TRBD2 identical over 10 bases. This CDR3 spans 16 amino acids. Looked up from germline, CDR1 is SEHNR and CDR2 is FQNEAQ (reference sequence). The V and J ends lost 5 bases and 3 bases, in that order; junction bases with no gene match: 8. The CDR3 loop is CASSKTAGGPTDTQYF. The CDR3 DNA sequence: TGTGCCAGCAGCAAGACAGCGGGAGGGCCGACAGATACGCAGTATTTT.

This chain joins TRBV28 and TRBJ2-5; D gene unclear. Germline CDR1 is MDHEN and CDR2 is SYDVKM. The germline V and J ends were trimmed by 4 bases and 5 bases, with 8 bases remaining between them. There are 12 residues in the CDR3. This chain's CDR3 is CASSSDRETQYF. Here the CDR3 DNA reads TGTGCCAGCAGTTCTGATCGGGAGACCCAGTACTTC.

The chain employs TRBV19 and TRBJ1-4; perhaps TRBD1 as D (5 bases). CDR1 is LNHDA, CDR2 SQIVND, per germline (reference sequence). This CDR3 region has 15 residues. V was clipped by 5 bases and J by 6 bases, with 16 bases between them. The CDR3 DNA is TGTGCCAGTAGTCCCCGTGGATTCAGGGATGAAAAACTGTTTTTT. This gives the protein CASSPRGFRDEKLFF.

This clone appeared once. The chain uses TRBV23-1 and TRBJ2-5, with D possibly TRBD1 on 7 matching bases. Being an ORF, TRBV23-1 has a function that is uncertain. CDR3 length: 14 amino acids. Trimming stripped 4 bases from V and 5 bases from J, with 14 bases between. CDR3 protein: CASSLIRGEETQYF. In DNA form, the CDR3 reads TGCGCCAGCAGTCTGATCAGGGGGGAGGAGACCCAGTACTTC.

This clone was detected only a few times. Other DNA sequences within the sample encode an identical CDR3. CDR3 loop: CSVRTGATEAFF. The CDR3 DNA sequence: TGCAGCGTCCGAACAGGGGCAACTGAAGCTTTCTTT. The genes are TRBV29-1 and TRBJ1-1; 7 bases align to TRBD1. J was trimmed by 5 bases and V by 6 bases; bases with no gene match: 6. The CDR3 length is 12 residues. The germline V gene encodes CDR1 SQVTM and CDR2 ANQGSEA.

The sample holds a few counts of this clone. V usage is TRBV7-9 and J usage is TRBJ2-3, with TRBD2 matching over 10 bases. Germline-derived CDR1 and CDR2 are SEHNR and FQNEAQ (reference sequence). V lost 6 bases, J lost 2 bases, and 5 bases stayed unmatched. This CDR3 is 15 amino acids long. CDR3 amino acids: CASRRGLAVTDTQYF. CDR3 sequence (DNA): TGTGCCAGCAGACGCGGACTAGCGGTCACAGATACGCAGTATTTT.

This rearrangement joins TRBV2 to TRBJ1-5; D gene unclear. Per the germline V gene, CDR1 is SNHLY and CDR2 is FYNNEI. With 5 bases removed from V and 0 bases from J, the gap between germline ends came to 14 bases. This CDR3 has 16 amino acids. The chain's CDR3 is CASSRRPEISNQPQHF. CDR3 in DNA: TGTGCCAGCAGTCGAAGGCCCGAAATTAGCAATCAGCCCCAGCATTTT.

V usage is TRBV6-6 and J usage is TRBJ2-7, with 9 nucleotides matching TRBD2. This CDR3 contains 15 residues. J gave up 2 bases and V 0 bases, and 2 bases lay outside the gene matches. Germline V lookup: CDR1 MNHNY, CDR2 SVGAGI (reference sequence). In DNA form, the CDR3 reads TGTGCCAGCAGTTACTCGGCTAGCGGGGCCTACGAGCAGTACTTC. Its protein is CASSYSASGAYEQYF.

A few counts support this clone. This rearrangement joins TRBV18 to TRBJ2-3; no definite D call. Germline V gene lookup returns CDR1 KGHSH and CDR2 LQKENI. V lost 5 bases and J lost 4, with 7 bases in between. CDR3 length: 12 amino acids. The CDR3 nucleotides read TGTGCCAGCTCATTGACTGCAGATACGCAGTATTTT. This encodes CASSLTADTQYF.

The rearrangement uses TRBV5-4 and TRBJ2-1, with D unresolved. Germline V gene sequence: CDR1 SGHNT, CDR2 YYREEE (reference sequence). The CDR3 sequence is 11 residues long. V was cut by 0 bases and J by 11 bases, with 6 bases left in between. CDR3 sequence reads: CASSLGGKQFF. CDR3 DNA: TGTGCCAGCAGCTTGGGTGGGAAGCAGTTCTTC.

Concerning this clone: The sample holds other DNA sequences that translate to the same CDR3. The gene calls are TRBV30 and TRBJ2-3; D call uncertain. The CDR3 covers 12 residues. The ends were cut back, 1 base at V and 0 bases at J, with 2 bases in the middle. Germline V gives CDR1 GTSNPN, CDR2 SVGIG (reference sequence). The CDR3 here is CAWSASTDTQYF. In DNA, the CDR3 is TGTGCCTGGAGTGCGAGCACAGATACGCAGTATTTT.